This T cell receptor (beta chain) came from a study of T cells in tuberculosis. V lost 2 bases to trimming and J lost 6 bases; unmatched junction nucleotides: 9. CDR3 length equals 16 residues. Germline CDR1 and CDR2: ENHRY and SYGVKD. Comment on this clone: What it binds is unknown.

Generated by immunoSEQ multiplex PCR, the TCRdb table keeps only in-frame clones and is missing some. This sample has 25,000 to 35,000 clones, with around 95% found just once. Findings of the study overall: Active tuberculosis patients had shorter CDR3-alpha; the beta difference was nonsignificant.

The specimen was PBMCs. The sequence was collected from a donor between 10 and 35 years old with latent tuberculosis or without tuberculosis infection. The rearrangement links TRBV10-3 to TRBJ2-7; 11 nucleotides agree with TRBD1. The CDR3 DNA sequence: TGTGCCATCAGTGAGGGACAGGGGGCCGGCGCGGGCGAGCAGTACTTC. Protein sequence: CAISEGQGAGAGEQYF.